This TCR beta chain was observed in a study of T cell repertoires in cytomegalovirus infection. Whole-study context: The authors used CMV epitopes that were HLA-C-restricted (recently identified) and HLA-B-restricted (well studied). An indication of both CMV infection and matching HLA type came from public TCR beta signatures.

The length of the CDR3 is 13 residues. Germline V CDR1 and CDR2: LNHDA, SQIVND (reference sequence). V shed 4 bases and J shed 1 base, with 7 bases lying between them. This clonotype was counted only a few times. Its antigen is not identified. Broader study findings: Of the TCR beta families, the public ones yielded a cumulative frequency that identified carriers of CMV plus the relevant HLA. CMV-specific HLA-C-restricted TCR beta clonotypes dominated the ex vivo response.

From the reads, TCRdb called clonotypes with MiXCR, one entry per CDR3 protein. This sample has 300,000 to 400,000 distinct CDR3 sequences, with approximately 25% found just once. This chain joins TRBV19 and TRBJ1-1, with no clear D. The TCR originated in a human donor in good health (CMV status not recorded). Some clones in this sample may be carry-over from other donors' samples. The sample was cultured PBMCs, taken from culture after CMV antigen stimulation. The CDR3 loop is CASSNSPNTEAFF. The CDR3 DNA follows: TGTGCCAGTAGTAATTCGCCGAACACTGAAGCTTTCTTT.